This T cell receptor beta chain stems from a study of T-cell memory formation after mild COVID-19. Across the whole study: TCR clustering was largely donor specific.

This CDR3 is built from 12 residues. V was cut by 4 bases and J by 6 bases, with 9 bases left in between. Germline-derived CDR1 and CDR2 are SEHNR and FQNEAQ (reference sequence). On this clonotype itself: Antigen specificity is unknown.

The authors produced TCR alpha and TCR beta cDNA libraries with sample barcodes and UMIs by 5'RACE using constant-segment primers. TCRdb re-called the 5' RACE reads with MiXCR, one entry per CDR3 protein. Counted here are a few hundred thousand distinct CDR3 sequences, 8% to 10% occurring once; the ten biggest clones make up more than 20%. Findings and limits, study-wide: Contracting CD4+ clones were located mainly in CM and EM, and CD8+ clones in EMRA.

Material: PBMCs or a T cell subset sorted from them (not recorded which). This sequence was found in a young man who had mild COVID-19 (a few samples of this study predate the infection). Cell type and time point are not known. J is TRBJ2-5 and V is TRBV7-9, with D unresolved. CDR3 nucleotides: TGTGCCAGCAGCTCCCCGATACAGACCCAGTACTTC. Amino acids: CASSSPIQTQYF.